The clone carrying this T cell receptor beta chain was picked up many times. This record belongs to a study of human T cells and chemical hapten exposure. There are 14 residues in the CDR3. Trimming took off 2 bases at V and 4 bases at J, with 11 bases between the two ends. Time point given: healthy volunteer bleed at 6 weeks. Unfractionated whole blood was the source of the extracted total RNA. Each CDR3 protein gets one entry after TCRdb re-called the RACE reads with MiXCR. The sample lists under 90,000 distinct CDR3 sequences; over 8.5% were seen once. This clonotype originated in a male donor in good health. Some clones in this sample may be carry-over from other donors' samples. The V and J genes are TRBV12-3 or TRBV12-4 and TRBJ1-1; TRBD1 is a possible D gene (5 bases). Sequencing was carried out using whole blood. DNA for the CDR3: TGTGCCAGCAGTTTATCGGCAGGGACCACTGAAGCTTTCTTT. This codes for CASSLSAGTTEAFF.